These 12 T cell receptor beta chains were all obtained from the same sample, sequenced in a study of beta chain features in type 1 diabetes. Study-wide points: In all four CD4+ subsets, TCRB CDR3 length was significantly, moderately reduced in type 1 diabetes.

Every isolated RNA sample was fully reverse transcribed, so sequencing captured expressed TCRB transcripts. The repertoire was sequenced with immunoSEQ multiplex PCR; TCRdb's copy has only in-frame clones and lacks some. The repertoire includes around 130,000 clones, about a sixth of them detected once, and roughly 2.5% sits in the top ten. These TCRs' antigens remain unknown. Sample: central memory CD4+ T cells from blood. These receptors all stem from a man aged 25 to 45 with type 1 diabetes.

The table lists this clone with a few counts. The chain combines TRBV7-3 with TRBJ2-5; 11 nucleotides match TRBD2. This CDR3 comprises 15 residues. Germline assignment: CDR1 SGHTA and CDR2 FQGTGA. Trimming took 2 bases from V and 1 from J; bases not matched to a gene: 0. CDR3 loop: CASSLGTSGQETQYF. Written as DNA, the CDR3 is TGTGCCAGCAGCTTAGGGACTAGCGGCCAAGAGACCCAGTACTTC.

This clone was seen repeatedly, ten times or more. The chain combines TRBV30 with TRBJ2-1, with D tentatively TRBD1 (5 bases). CDR3 length: 13 amino acids. Trimming pared 5 bases from V and 3 bases from J, leaving 11 bases between. Looked up from germline, CDR1 is GTSNPN and CDR2 is SVGIG (reference sequence). CDR3 DNA: TGTGCCTGGGACAGCTCTTTCTACAATGAGCAGTTCTTC. This gives the protein CAWDSSFYNEQFF. The whole variable domain, filled in from reference TRBV30 and TRBJ2-1, reads SQTIHQWPATLVQPVGSPLSLECTVEGTSNPNLYWYRQAAGRGLQLLFYSVGIGQISSEVPQNLSASRPQDRQFILSSKKLLLSDSGFYLCAWDSSFYNEQFFGPGTRLTVL.

The sample holds many counts of this clone. The chain has TRBV6-4 and TRBJ2-5; TRBD2 matches at 8 bases. This CDR3 has 15 amino acids. V gave up 2 bases and J gave up 7 bases; unmatched junction bases: 9. CDR1 is MRHNA, CDR2 SNTAGT, per germline. CDR3 coding DNA: TGTGCCAGCAGTGACGGGACTAGTGTCTTTGGGACCCAGTACTTC. Amino acid sequence: CASSDGTSVFGTQYF.

J is TRBJ1-2 and V is TRBV30; 7 bases match TRBD1. V lost 8 bases, J lost 5 bases, and 11 bases stayed unmatched. Germline V gene data show CDR1 as GTSNPN and CDR2 as SVGIG (reference sequence). The CDR3 is 13 amino acids. CDR3 region: CAGFRDSGYGYTF. The CDR3 DNA follows: TGTGCCGGTTTCCGGGACAGTGGATATGGCTACACCTTC.

V gene TRBV7-8 combines with J gene TRBJ2-3; 10 positions match TRBD1. V dropped 2 bases and J dropped 1; count of bases not matched to a gene: 3. The CDR3 runs to 16 residues. Germline CDR1 reads SGHVS; CDR2 reads FQNEAQ. CDR3 amino acids: CASSLSGTGGTDTQYF. The CDR3 DNA follows: TGTGCCAGCAGCTTATCTGGGACAGGGGGCACAGATACGCAGTATTTT.

Only a few counts were recorded for this clone. The rearrangement uses TRBV7-7 and TRBJ2-1; D is perhaps TRBD2 (7 bases). The CDR3 loop spans 17 amino acids. From germline, CDR1 is SSHAT and CDR2 FNYEAQ (reference sequence). Trimming left V 1 base short and J 1 base short, with 14 bases between. CDR3 sequence reads: CASSLDVAGASYNEQFF. For the CDR3, the DNA is TGTGCCAGCAGCTTAGATGTCGCGGGGGCTTCCTACAATGAGCAGTTCTTC.

Only a few counts were recorded for this clone. The chain uses TRBV7-9 and TRBJ2-5; D is perhaps TRBD2 (5 bases). Germline CDR1 SEHNR, CDR2 FQNEAQ (reference sequence). The CDR3 runs to 13 residues. Trimming left V 5 bases short and J 11 bases short, with 18 bases between. The CDR3 sequence: CASSPGLSGEQYF. In nucleotides, the CDR3 is TGTGCCAGCAGCCCGGGATTGTCCGGGGAGCAGTACTTC.

This chain joins TRBV30 and TRBJ2-4; the D gene is possibly TRBD1 (6 bases). The CDR3 extends over 12 amino acids. The V end lost 1 base, the J end lost 9 bases, and 10 bases lay between the germline ends. CDR1 GTSNPN and CDR2 SVGIG come from the germline V gene (reference sequence). CDR3 loop: CAWSEQGGIQYF. CDR3 coding DNA: TGTGCCTGGAGTGAACAGGGCGGCATTCAGTACTTC.

This clone showed up just a few times. The chain combines TRBV9 with TRBJ2-6, with D uncertain. Germline assignment: CDR1 SGDLS and CDR2 YYNGEE. CDR3 length: 15 residues. V gave up 4 bases and J gave up 0 bases, with 8 bases separating them. The CDR3 region is CASSQVLSGANVLTF. The CDR3 DNA sequence: TGTGCCAGCAGCCAGGTCCTCTCTGGGGCCAACGTCCTGACTTTC.

CDR3: CASSQEGRSSNEKLFF. In DNA, the CDR3 is TGTGCCAGCAGCCAAGAGGGCAGGTCTTCTAATGAAAAACTGTTTTTT. The chain uses TRBV4-2 and TRBJ1-4; D gene ambiguous. Trimming took off 0 bases at V and 3 bases at J, with 11 bases between the two ends. This CDR3 has 16 residues. The germline V gene has CDR1 LGHNA and CDR2 YNFKEQ.

This clone has only a few counts. The rearrangement joins TRBV9 to TRBJ2-5; a possible D gene is TRBD2 (7 bases). The CDR3 extends over 15 amino acids. CDR1 is SGDLS, CDR2 YYNGEE, per germline. Trimming cost V 4 bases and J 1 base, with 14 bases left between them. The CDR3 region has the DNA TGTGCCAGCAGCAGAGCGGGGACACGCCAAGAGACCCAGTACTTC. This gives the protein CASSRAGTRQETQYF.

This clone came up a few times. The chain combines TRBV6-6 with TRBJ2-7, with unresolved D. V was shortened by 0 bases and J by 3 bases, with 9 bases between the two germline ends. In germline, CDR1 is MNHNY, CDR2 SVGAGI (reference sequence). The CDR3 totals 14 residues. CDR3 coding DNA: TGTGCCAGCAGTTACTCGACGGCAGGCTACGAGCAGTACTTC. Amino acids: CASSYSTAGYEQYF.